Shown below are 28 T cell receptor beta chains from a single sample sequenced in a study of read filtering for tumor transcriptome and immune sequencing. The library was built from about 400 ng RNA with molecular barcoded adaptors for alpha/delta and beta/gamma chains. MiXCR, run by TCRdb on the reads, gives a single entry per CDR3 protein. The table lists about 50,000 distinct CDR3 sequences, about 20% of them singletons, with 30% to 45% in the top ten. Sequencing was performed on a population of CD138-negative cells sorted from bone marrow. These receptors all come from a donor at least 40 years old with multiple myeloma.

This clonotype occurred many times. The chain joins TRBV20-1 to TRBJ2-3, with D possibly being TRBD2 (5 bases). V was trimmed by 3 bases and J by 1 base, leaving 11 bases between them. Per germline, CDR1 DFQATT and CDR2 SNEGSKA (reference sequence). The CDR3 loop spans 14 amino acids. The CDR3 spells CSASNSDGTDTQYF. In DNA, the CDR3 is TGCAGTGCTAGTAATAGCGACGGCACAGATACGCAGTATTTT.

This clonotype was counted between two and nine times. A read error may be the cause here, since a much bigger clone is one base away. V usage is TRBV3-1 and J usage is TRBJ2-2; D may be TRBD2 (5 bases). CDR1 and CDR2 (germline): LGHDT, YNNKEL (reference sequence). The CDR3 consists of 12 residues. The CDR3 nucleotides read TGTGCCAGCAGCCCCAACACCGGGGAGCTGTCTTTT. This gives the protein CASSPNTGELSF.

V gene TRBV20-1 combines with J gene TRBJ2-1; 13 bases agree with TRBD2. V dropped 2 bases and J dropped 2; count of bases not matched to a gene: 6. This CDR3 is built from 17 residues. Germline values: CDR1 DFQATT, CDR2 SNEGSKA (reference sequence). CDR3 sequence (DNA): TGCAGTGCTAGAACCGGGACTAGCGGGATCCCCTACAATGAGCAGTTCTTC. It codes for CSARTGTSGIPYNEQFF.

This clonotype was detected ten times or more. The rearrangement uses TRBV13 and TRBJ2-3, with 7 bases lining up with TRBD2. The CDR3 has 16 amino acids. The V gene's germline CDR1 is PRHDT and CDR2 FYEKMQ (reference sequence). V lost 5 bases and J lost 0; bases outside the gene matches: 8. The CDR3 sequence: CASSHPSGPSTDTQYF. CDR3 nucleotide sequence: TGTGCCAGCAGCCACCCTAGCGGCCCGAGCACAGATACGCAGTATTTT.

In this sample, this clonotype turned up many times. The chain couples TRBV11-2 to TRBJ2-1, with unresolved D. The V end lost 4 bases, the J end lost 8 bases, and 27 bases lay between the germline ends. Germline-derived CDR1 and CDR2 are SGHAT and FQNNGV. The CDR3 totals 18 residues. CDR3 in amino acids: CASSSVDPSTAAWDEQFF. The DNA for the CDR3 is TGTGCCAGCAGCTCCGTAGACCCCTCCACCGCTGCCTGGGATGAGCAGTTCTTC. The full variable domain, completed using reference TRBV11-2 and TRBJ2-1, is EAGVAQSPRYKIIEKRQSVAFWCNPISGHATLYWYQQILGQGPKLLIQFQNNGVVDDSQLPKDRFSAERLKGVDSTLKIQPAKLEDSAVYLCASSSVDPSTAAWDEQFFGPGTRLTVL.

This clonotype was recorded many times. The V and J genes are TRBV30 and TRBJ2-3; D not certain. The CDR3 totals 13 residues. The V gene's germline CDR1 is GTSNPN and CDR2 SVGIG (reference sequence). Trimming removed 4 bases from V and 0 bases from J, with 8 bases in between. The CDR3 DNA reads TGTGCCTGGACCCAGACTAGCACAGATACGCAGTATTTT. Its protein is CAWTQTSTDTQYF.

This clonotype has a count of ten or more. The chain has TRBV11-2 and TRBJ2-1, with 7 bases that match TRBD1. V shed 5 bases and J 7 bases; nucleotides not matched to a gene: 11. Germline lookup yields CDR1 SGHAT and CDR2 FQNNGV. The CDR3 loop spans 15 amino acids. The chain's CDR3 is CASSPQWSGGNEQFF. In DNA form, the CDR3 reads TGTGCCAGCAGCCCGCAATGGTCAGGGGGAAATGAGCAGTTCTTC. Variable domain in full (rest from reference TRBV11-2 and TRBJ2-1): EAGVAQSPRYKIIEKRQSVAFWCNPISGHATLYWYQQILGQGPKLLIQFQNNGVVDDSQLPKDRFSAERLKGVDSTLKIQPAKLEDSAVYLCASSPQWSGGNEQFFGPGTRLTVL.

The sample holds many counts of this clonotype. This chain uses TRBV12-5 with TRBJ2-5; TRBD2 agrees at 9 bases. V lost 6 bases, J lost 4 bases, and 3 bases stayed unmatched. The germline V gene encodes CDR1 LGHNT and CDR2 FRNRAP. There are 13 residues in the CDR3. CDR3 protein: CASGRAGGETQYF. The CDR3 DNA sequence: TGTGCTAGTGGGAGAGCGGGAGGAGAGACCCAGTACTTC.

This clonotype was found many times. The chain links TRBV12-3 or TRBV12-4 to TRBJ2-5; unclear D gene. The CDR3 extends over 11 amino acids. V was cut by 3 bases and J by 5 bases, with 4 bases left in between. In DNA form, the CDR3 reads TGTGCCAGCAGTTTCAGCGAGACCCAGTACTTC. This codes for CASSFSETQYF.

As for this clonotype: A much larger clone is a single base away; this may be a read error. CDR3 nucleotide sequence: TGCAGTGCCACCGGGACACAAGGGGGTGAGACCCGGTACTTC. Protein: CSATGTQGGETRYF. The J gene is TRBJ2-5, the V gene TRBV20-1, with D tentatively TRBD1 (6 bases). The germline gives CDR1 DFQATT, CDR2 SNEGSKA (reference sequence). The CDR3 totals 14 residues.

This clonotype was counted many times. The chain carries TRBV28 and TRBJ2-2, with D maybe TRBD1 (6 bases). Between the trimmed V and J ends, which lost 4 bases and 0 bases, there was a span of 12 bases. Germline CDR1 MDHEN, CDR2 SYDVKM. This CDR3 contains 16 residues. DNA for the CDR3: TGTGCCAGCAGTTCCCCGGGACACCCGAACACCGGGGAGCTGTTTTTT. Translation gives CASSSPGHPNTGELFF.

This clonotype was detected ten times or more. CDR3 protein: CSAKTSGTETQYF. The CDR3 DNA follows: TGCAGTGCCAAGACTAGCGGGACGGAGACCCAGTACTTC. The gene calls are TRBV20-1 and TRBJ2-5; TRBD2 aligns across 11 bases. The CDR3 is 13 residues long. Germline V lookup: CDR1 DFQATT, CDR2 SNEGSKA (reference sequence). Germline trimming cut 6 bases from V and 5 bases from J; bases unmatched to any gene: 5.

This clonotype occurred a few times. A much larger clone differs from this one at a single base, so this may be a read error. This sequence joins TRBV25-1 and TRBJ1-1; TRBD1 agrees at 7 bases. This CDR3 spans 14 amino acids. Germline V lookup: CDR1 MGHDK, CDR2 SYGVNS. DNA of the CDR3: TGTGCCAGCAGTGAACTCCAGGGGGTGACTGAAGCTTCCTTT. Translation: CASSELQGVTEASF.

This clonotype came up many times. This chain links TRBV20-1 with TRBJ2-5; D possibly corresponds to TRBD1 (5 bases). Per the germline V gene, CDR1 is DFQATT and CDR2 is SNEGSKA (reference sequence). This CDR3 is built from 15 residues. V dropped 0 bases and J dropped 4 bases, with 15 bases sitting between them. In DNA, the CDR3 is TGCAGTGCTAGAGATCCTTCAGGGTCGGGAGAGACCCAGTACTTC. Its translation: CSARDPSGSGETQYF.

This clonotype occurred many times. J is TRBJ2-1 and V is TRBV28, with TRBD2 matching over 13 bases. V lost 5 bases, J lost 3 bases, and 1 base stayed unmatched. From germline, CDR1 is MDHEN and CDR2 SYDVKM. The CDR3 runs 15 residues. The DNA for the CDR3 is TGTGCCAGCAGTCGGACTAGCGGGAGCTACAATGAGCAGTTCTTC. This gives the protein CASSRTSGSYNEQFF.

This clonotype was recorded only once. Being one base from a much bigger clone, this may be a read error. The chain is built from TRBV29-1 and TRBJ2-5; 9 nucleotides match TRBD2. The CDR3 is 12 residues long. Germline V gives CDR1 SQVTM, CDR2 ANQGSEA. The ends lost 6 bases at V and 7 bases at J; junction bases unmatched: 6. CDR3 sequence (DNA): TGCAGCGTGGGTAGCGGGAGAGGGACCCAGTACTTC. It translates to CSVGSGRGTQYF.

This clonotype was recorded many times. The chain uses TRBV7-9 and TRBJ1-4, with 8 bases fitting TRBD1. The CDR3 runs to 13 residues. Germline CDR1 and CDR2: SEHNR and FQNEAQ (reference sequence). Trimming at V came to 3 bases and at J to 8 bases, leaving 2 bases not matched to a gene. CDR3 protein: CASSLTGEEKLFF. CDR3 sequence (DNA): TGTGCCAGCAGCTTGACAGGGGAGGAAAAACTGTTTTTT.

This clonotype was counted ten times or more. This chain uses TRBV28 with TRBJ2-3; D possibly corresponds to TRBD1 (7 bases). Trimming cost V 5 bases and J 6 bases, with 18 bases left between them. This CDR3 spans 15 amino acids. The germline V gene encodes CDR1 MDHEN and CDR2 SYDVKM. The CDR3 DNA is TGTGCCAGCAGTAGACAAACAGGGGCGGGGGATACGCAGTATTTT. It specifies CASSRQTGAGDTQYF.

The chain employs TRBV7-8 and TRBJ1-1, with D uncertain. Trimming removed 4 bases from V and 0 bases from J, with 18 bases in between. Germline V gene sequence: CDR1 SGHVS, CDR2 FQNEAQ. The CDR3 has 17 residues. CDR3 in amino acids: CASSSPPLGRMNTEAFF. CDR3 nucleotide sequence: TGTGCCAGCAGCTCTCCTCCATTGGGGAGAATGAACACTGAAGCTTTCTTT.

In its sample, this clonotype was seen many times. The genes are TRBV5-1 and TRBJ2-2; D is uncertain. The length of the CDR3 is 16 residues. Between the trimmed V and J ends, which lost 0 bases and 4 bases, there was a span of 13 bases. CDR1 is SGHRS, CDR2 YFSETQ, per germline. The CDR3 coding sequence is TGCGCCAGCAGCTTGGACAGTGGGGTGAGCACCGGGGAGCTGTTTTTT. Protein product: CASSLDSGVSTGELFF.

V usage is TRBV7-8 and J usage is TRBJ1-3, with 7 bases aligning to TRBD1. Germline V gene sequence: CDR1 SGHVS, CDR2 FQNEAQ. The length of the CDR3 is 16 residues. J lost 4 bases, V lost 3 bases, and 9 bases had no gene match. CDR3 protein: CASSFVRGLGGNTIYF. Written as DNA, the CDR3 is TGTGCCAGCAGCTTTGTTAGGGGGCTAGGGGGAAACACCATATATTTT.

This clonotype was seen a handful of times. The J gene is TRBJ2-3, the V gene TRBV7-3; 7 positions agree with TRBD2. The CDR3 covers 15 residues. V trimming: 7 bases; J trimming: 4 bases; junction bases outside the gene matches: 11. Germline CDR1 SGHTA, CDR2 FQGTGA. CDR3 in amino acids: CASTGTTDRPDTQYF. The CDR3 bases are TGTGCCAGCACCGGGACTACTGATCGGCCAGATACGCAGTATTTT. The full variable domain, with the rest looked up from reference TRBV7-3 and TRBJ2-3, is GAGVSQTPSNKVTEKGKYVELRCDPISGHTALYWYRQSLGQGPEFLIYFQGTGAADDSGLPNDRFFAVRPEGSVSTLKIQRTERGDSAVYLCASTGTTDRPDTQYFGPGTRLTVL.

With regard to this clonotype: This could be a read error, since a much larger clone is one nucleotide away. The V call is TRBV11-1, the J call TRBJ2-7, with D perhaps TRBD2 (5 bases). This CDR3 is built from 14 residues. Deletions cut 5 bases from V and 0 bases from J, with 11 bases between. Germline lookup yields CDR1 SGHAT and CDR2 FQDESV (reference sequence). CDR3 nucleotides: TGTGCCAGCAGCCTCAGGAGGCTCTCCTACGAGCAGTACTTC. Translation gives CASSLRRLSYEQYF.

In regard to this clonotype: The CDR3 does not close with the conserved phenylalanine or tryptophan, likely indicating a read error. The chain joins TRBV24-1 to TRBJ2-1; D call uncertain. Germline V CDR1 and CDR2: KGHDR, SFDVKD. This CDR3 contains 12 residues. The CDR3 nucleotides are TGCGCCACCAGTGTTGGCTGGAATGAGCAGTTCCTC. Encoded protein: CATSVGWNEQFL.

This rearrangement joins TRBV30 to TRBJ2-5, with TRBD2 identical over 11 bases. The V gene end was trimmed by 1 base and the J gene end by 5 bases; junction bases not matched to a gene: 3. CDR1 and CDR2 (germline): GTSNPN, SVGIG (reference sequence). The CDR3 covers 14 residues. Here the CDR3 reads CAWSASGRSETQYF. The CDR3 DNA is TGTGCCTGGAGTGCTAGCGGGAGGTCGGAGACCCAGTACTTC.

About this clonotype itself: One junction end does not reproduce the germline sequence, and a read error may be involved. V is TRBV6-2 or TRBV6-3 and J is TRBJ2-1; TRBD2 matches 12 bases. CDR1 and CDR2 (germline): MNHEY, SVGEGT. CDR3 length: 15 residues. CDR3 sequence: CASSGETSGSNGQFF. CDR3 sequence (DNA): TGTGCCAGCTCGGGCGAGACTAGCGGGAGTAATGGGCAGTTCTTC.

This clonotype has at least ten counts. The chain has TRBV6-2 or TRBV6-3 and TRBJ2-1, with TRBD2 matching 12 bases. The CDR3 is made up of 15 amino acids. CDR1 is MNHEY and CDR2 is SVGEGT in the germline V gene. J lost 7 bases, V lost 8 bases, and 9 bases had no gene match. The CDR3 protein is CASSGETSGSNEQFF. The CDR3 coding sequence is TGTGCCAGCTCGGGTGAGACTAGCGGGAGTAATGAGCAGTTCTTC.

This clonotype was found many times. J is TRBJ2-3 and V is TRBV4-1, with TRBD1 matching 9 bases. Trimming at V came to 3 bases and at J to 6 bases, leaving 7 bases not matched to a gene. Germline CDR1 reads MGHRA; CDR2 reads YSYEKL. The CDR3 loop spans 15 amino acids. The CDR3 DNA reads TGCGCCAGCAGCCATGACGGACAGGGGAAGGATACGCAGTATTTT. Translating it yields CASSHDGQGKDTQYF.